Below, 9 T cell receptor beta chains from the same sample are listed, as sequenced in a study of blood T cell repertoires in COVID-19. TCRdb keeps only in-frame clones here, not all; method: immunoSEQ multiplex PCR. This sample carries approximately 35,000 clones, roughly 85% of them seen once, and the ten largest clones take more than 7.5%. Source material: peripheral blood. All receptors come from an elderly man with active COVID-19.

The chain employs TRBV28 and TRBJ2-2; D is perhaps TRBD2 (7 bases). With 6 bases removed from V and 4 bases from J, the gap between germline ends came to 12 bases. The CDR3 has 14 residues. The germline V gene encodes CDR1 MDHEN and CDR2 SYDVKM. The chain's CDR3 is CASRWGGVTGELFF. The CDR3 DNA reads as TGTGCCAGCAGGTGGGGGGGCGTCACCGGGGAGCTGTTTTTT.

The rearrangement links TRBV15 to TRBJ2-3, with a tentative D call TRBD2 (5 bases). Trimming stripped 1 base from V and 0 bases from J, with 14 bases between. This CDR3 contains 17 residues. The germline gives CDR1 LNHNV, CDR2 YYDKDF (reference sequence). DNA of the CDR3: TGTGCCACCAGCAGAGTGGTCGGGAACCCTAGCACAGATACGCAGTATTTT. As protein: CATSRVVGNPSTDTQYF.

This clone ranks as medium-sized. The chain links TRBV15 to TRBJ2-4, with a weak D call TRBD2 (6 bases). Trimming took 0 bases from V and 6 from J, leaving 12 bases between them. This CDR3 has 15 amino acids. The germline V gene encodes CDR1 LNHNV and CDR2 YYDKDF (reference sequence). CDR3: CATSRDRGLGNIQYF. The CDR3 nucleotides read TGTGCCACCAGCAGAGATCGGGGGTTGGGAAACATTCAGTACTTC. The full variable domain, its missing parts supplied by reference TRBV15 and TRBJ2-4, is DAMVIQNPRYQVTQFGKPVTLSCSQTLNHNVMYWYQQKSSQAPKLLFHYYDKDFNNEADTPDNFQSRRPNTSFCFLDIRSPGLGDTAMYLCATSRDRGLGNIQYFGAGTRLSVL.

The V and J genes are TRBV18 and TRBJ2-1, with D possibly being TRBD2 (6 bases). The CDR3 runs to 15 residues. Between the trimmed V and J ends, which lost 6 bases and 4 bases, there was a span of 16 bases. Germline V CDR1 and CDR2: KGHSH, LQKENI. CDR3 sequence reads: CASSLRVGGYNEQFF. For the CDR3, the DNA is TGTGCCAGCTCCCTCCGGGTTGGGGGGTACAATGAGCAGTTCTTC.

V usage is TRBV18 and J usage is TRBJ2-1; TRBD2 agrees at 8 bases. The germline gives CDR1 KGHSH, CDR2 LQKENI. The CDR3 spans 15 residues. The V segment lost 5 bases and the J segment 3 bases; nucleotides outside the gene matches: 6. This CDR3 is CASSSSGGSYNEQFF. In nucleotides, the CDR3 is TGTGCCAGCTCATCGAGCGGGGGCAGCTACAATGAGCAGTTCTTC.

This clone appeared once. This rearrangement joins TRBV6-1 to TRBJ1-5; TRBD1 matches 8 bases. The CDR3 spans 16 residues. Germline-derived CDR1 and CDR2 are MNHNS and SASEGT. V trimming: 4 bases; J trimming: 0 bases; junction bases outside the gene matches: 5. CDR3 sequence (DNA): TGTGCCAGCAGTGGACAGGGGTTCTATAGCAATCAGCCCCAGCATTTT. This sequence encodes CASSGQGFYSNQPQHF.

This CDR3 is CSAGAGVGTEAFF. DNA for the CDR3: TGCAGCGCAGGAGCAGGGGTTGGAACTGAAGCTTTCTTT. The chain combines TRBV29-1 with TRBJ1-1, with D perhaps TRBD1 (6 bases). The CDR3 length is 13 residues. Germline-derived CDR1 and CDR2 are SQVTM and ANQGSEA. Trimming left V 7 bases short and J 5 bases short, with 17 bases between.

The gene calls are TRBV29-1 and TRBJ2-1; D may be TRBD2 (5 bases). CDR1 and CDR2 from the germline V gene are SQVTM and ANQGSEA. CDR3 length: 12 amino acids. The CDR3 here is CSLSRGLNEQFF. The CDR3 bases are TGCTCTCTCTCTCGCGGGCTCAATGAGCAGTTCTTC.

The CDR3 here is CASSPSPTSGETEQYF. The CDR3 bases are TGTGCCAGCAGCCCGTCCCCCACTAGCGGGGAAACCGAGCAGTACTTC. The genes are TRBV3-1 (or the pseudogene TRBV3-2) and TRBJ2-7, with TRBD2 identical over 10 bases. V dropped 4 bases and J dropped 6; count of bases not matched to a gene: 12. This CDR3 is 16 amino acids long. Germline CDR1 is LGHDT and CDR2 is YNNKEL (reference sequence).